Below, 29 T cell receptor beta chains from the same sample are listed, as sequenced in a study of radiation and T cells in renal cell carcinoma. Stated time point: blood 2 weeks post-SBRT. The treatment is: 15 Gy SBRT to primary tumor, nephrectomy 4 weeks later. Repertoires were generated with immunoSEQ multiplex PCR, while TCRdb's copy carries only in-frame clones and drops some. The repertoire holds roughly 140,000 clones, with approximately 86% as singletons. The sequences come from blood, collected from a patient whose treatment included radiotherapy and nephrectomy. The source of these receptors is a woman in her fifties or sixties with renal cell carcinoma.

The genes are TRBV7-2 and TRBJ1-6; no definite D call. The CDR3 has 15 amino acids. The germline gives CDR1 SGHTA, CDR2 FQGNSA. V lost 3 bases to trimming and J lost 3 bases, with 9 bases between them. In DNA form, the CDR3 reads TGTGCCAGCAGCTTTAACGACATCTATAATTCACCCCTCCACTTT. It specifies CASSFNDIYNSPLHF.

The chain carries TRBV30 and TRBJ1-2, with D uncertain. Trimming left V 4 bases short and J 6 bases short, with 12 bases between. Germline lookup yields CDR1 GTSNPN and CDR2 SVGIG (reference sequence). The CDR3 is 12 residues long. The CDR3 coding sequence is TGTGCCTGGACGGGCGGGGTAGATGGCTACACCTTC. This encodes CAWTGGVDGYTF.

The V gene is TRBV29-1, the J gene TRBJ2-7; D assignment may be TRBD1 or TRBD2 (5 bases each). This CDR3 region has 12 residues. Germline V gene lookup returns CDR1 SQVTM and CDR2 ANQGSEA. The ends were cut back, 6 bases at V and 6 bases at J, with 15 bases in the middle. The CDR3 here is CSVGAERGEQYF. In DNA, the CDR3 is TGCAGCGTCGGGGCGGAACGGGGCGAGCAGTACTTC.

The CDR3 region is CASSQEGTGYNEKLFF. The CDR3 coding sequence is TGCGCCAGCAGCCAAGAGGGGACAGGTTATAATGAAAAACTGTTTTTT. The V call is TRBV4-1, the J call TRBJ1-4; 8 bases line up with TRBD1. CDR1 is MGHRA, CDR2 YSYEKL, per germline. The CDR3 extends over 16 amino acids. V trimming: 0 bases; J trimming: 4 bases; junction bases outside the gene matches: 4.

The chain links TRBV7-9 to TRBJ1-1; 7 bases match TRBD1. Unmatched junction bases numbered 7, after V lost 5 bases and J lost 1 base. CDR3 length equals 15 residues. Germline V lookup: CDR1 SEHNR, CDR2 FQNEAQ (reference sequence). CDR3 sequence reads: CASSQGTEPNTEAFF. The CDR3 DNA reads TGTGCCAGCAGCCAAGGGACAGAACCGAACACTGAAGCTTTCTTT. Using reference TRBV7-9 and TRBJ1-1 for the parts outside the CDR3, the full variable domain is DTGVSQNPRHKITKRGQNVTFRCDPISEHNRLYWYRQTLGQGPEFLTYFQNEAQLEKSRLLSDRFSAERPKGSFSTLEIQRTEQGDSAMYLCASSQGTEPNTEAFFGQGTRLTVV.

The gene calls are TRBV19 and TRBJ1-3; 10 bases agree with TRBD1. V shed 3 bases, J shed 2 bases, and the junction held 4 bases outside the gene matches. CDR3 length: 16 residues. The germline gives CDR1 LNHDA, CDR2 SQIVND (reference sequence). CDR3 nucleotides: TGTGCCAGTAGTATCTCGGGACAGGGGACTGGAAACACCATATATTTT. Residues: CASSISGQGTGNTIYF.

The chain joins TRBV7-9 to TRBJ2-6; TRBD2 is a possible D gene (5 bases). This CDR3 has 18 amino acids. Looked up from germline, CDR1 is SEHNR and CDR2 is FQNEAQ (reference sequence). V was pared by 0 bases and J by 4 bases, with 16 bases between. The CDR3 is CASSLARGRLSGANVLTF. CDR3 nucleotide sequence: TGTGCCAGCAGCTTAGCCAGAGGGCGGTTGTCCGGGGCCAACGTCCTGACTTTC.

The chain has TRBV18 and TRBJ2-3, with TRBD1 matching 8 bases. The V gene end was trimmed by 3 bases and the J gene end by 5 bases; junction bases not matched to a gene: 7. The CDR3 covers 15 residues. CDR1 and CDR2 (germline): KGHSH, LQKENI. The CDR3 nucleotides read TGTGCCAGCTCACCTCGGACAGGGCAGGAAGATACGCAGTATTTT. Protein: CASSPRTGQEDTQYF.

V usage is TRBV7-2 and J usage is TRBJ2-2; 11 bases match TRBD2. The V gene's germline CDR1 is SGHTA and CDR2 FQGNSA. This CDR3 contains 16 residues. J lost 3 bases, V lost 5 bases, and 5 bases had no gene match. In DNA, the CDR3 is TGTGCCAGCAGCCTTAGCGGGGGGGCATACACCGGGGAGCTGTTTTTT. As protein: CASSLSGGAYTGELFF.

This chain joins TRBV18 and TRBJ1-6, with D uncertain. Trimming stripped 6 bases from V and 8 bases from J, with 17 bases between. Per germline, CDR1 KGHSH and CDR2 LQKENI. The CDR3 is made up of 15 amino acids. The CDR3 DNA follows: TGTGCCAGCTCTCGTAACACTAACAAGGATTCACCCCTCCACTTT. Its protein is CASSRNTNKDSPLHF. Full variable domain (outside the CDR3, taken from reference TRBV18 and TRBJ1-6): NAGVMQNPRHLVRRRGQEARLRCSPMKGHSHVYWYRQLPEEGLKFMVYLQKENIIDESGMPKERFSAEFPKEGPSILRIQQVVRGDSAAYFCASSRNTNKDSPLHFGNGTRLTVT.

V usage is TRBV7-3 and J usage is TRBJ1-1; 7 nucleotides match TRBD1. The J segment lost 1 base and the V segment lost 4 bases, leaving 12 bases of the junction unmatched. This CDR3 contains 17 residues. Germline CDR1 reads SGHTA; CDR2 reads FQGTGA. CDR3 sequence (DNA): TGTGCCAGCAGCTCCCAGCCGGGACAGACTCCGAACACTGAAGCTTTCTTT. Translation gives CASSSQPGQTPNTEAFF.

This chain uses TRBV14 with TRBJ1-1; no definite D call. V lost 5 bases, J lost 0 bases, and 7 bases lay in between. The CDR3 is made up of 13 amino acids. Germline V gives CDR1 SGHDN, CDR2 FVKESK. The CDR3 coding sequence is TGTGCCAGCAGCTGGGCCGTGAACACTGAAGCTTTCTTT. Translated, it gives CASSWAVNTEAFF.

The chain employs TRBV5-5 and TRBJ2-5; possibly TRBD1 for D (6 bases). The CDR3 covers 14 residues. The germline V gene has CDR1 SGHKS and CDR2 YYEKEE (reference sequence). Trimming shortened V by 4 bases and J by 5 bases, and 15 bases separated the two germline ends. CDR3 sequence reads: CASSGTGLGETQYF. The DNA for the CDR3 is TGTGCCAGCAGCGGAACAGGGCTGGGCGAGACCCAGTACTTC.

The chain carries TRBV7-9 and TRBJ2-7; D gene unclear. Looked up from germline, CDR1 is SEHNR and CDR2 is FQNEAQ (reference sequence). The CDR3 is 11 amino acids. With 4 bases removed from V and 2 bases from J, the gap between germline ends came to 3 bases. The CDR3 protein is CASSSPYEQYF. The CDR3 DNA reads TGTGCCAGCAGCTCCCCCTACGAGCAGTACTTC.

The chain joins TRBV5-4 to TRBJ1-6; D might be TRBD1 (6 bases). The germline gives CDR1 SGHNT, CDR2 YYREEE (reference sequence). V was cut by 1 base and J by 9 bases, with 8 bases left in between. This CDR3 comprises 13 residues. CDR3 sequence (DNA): TGTGCCAGCAGCTTGAAACAGGGTTCACCCCTCCACTTT. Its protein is CASSLKQGSPLHF.

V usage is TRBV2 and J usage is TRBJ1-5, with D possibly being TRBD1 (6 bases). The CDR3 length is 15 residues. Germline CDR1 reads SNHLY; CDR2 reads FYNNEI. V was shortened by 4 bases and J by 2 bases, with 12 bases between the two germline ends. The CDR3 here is CASSVDWTGNQPQHF. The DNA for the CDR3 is TGTGCCAGCAGTGTAGATTGGACAGGCAATCAGCCCCAGCATTTT. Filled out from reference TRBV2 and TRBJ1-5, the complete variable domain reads EPEVTQTPSHQVTQMGQEVILRCVPISNHLYFYWYRQILGQKVEFLVSFYNNEISEKSEIFDDQFSVERPDGSNFTLKIRSTKLEDSAMYFCASSVDWTGNQPQHFGDGTRLSIL.

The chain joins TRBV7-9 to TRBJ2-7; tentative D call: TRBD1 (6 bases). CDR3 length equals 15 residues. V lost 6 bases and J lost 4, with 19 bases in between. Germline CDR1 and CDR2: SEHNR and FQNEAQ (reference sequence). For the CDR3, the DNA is TGTGCCAGCAGTCAGACTTTGACAGGTGTATACGAGCAGTACTTC. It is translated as CASSQTLTGVYEQYF.

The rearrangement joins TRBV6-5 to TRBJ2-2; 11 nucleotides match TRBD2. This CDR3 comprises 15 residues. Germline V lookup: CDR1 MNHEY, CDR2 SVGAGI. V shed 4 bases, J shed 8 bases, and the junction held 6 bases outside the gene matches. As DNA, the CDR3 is TGTGCCAGCAGTTCCCGACTAGCGGGGAGTGGGGAGCTGTTTTTT. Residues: CASSSRLAGSGELFF.

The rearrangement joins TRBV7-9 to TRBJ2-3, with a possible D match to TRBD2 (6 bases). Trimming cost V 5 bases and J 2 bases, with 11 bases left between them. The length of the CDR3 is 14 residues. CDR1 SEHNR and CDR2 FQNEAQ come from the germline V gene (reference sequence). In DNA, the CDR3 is TGTGCCAGCAGCCTCGGGACTTTCACAGATACGCAGTATTTT. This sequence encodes CASSLGTFTDTQYF.

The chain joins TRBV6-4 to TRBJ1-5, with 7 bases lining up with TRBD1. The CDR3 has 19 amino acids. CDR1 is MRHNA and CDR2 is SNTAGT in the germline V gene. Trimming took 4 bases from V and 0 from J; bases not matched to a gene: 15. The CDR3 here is CASSALAGTAIYSNQPQHF. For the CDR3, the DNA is TGTGCCAGCAGTGCCCTCGCCGGGACAGCAATTTATAGCAATCAGCCCCAGCATTTT.

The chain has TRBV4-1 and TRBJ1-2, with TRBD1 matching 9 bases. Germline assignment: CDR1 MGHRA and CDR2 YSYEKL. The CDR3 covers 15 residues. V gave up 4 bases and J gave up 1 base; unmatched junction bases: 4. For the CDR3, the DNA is TGCGCCAGCAGCCGCCCGGGACAGGGTAACTATGGCTACACCTTC. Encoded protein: CASSRPGQGNYGYTF.

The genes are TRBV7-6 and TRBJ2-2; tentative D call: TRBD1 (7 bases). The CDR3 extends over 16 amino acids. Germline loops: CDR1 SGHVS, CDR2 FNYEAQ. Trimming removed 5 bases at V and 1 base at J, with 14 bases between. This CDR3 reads CASSRTGGGNTGELFF. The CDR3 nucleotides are TGTGCCAGCAGCCGGACAGGAGGGGGGAACACCGGGGAGCTGTTTTTT.

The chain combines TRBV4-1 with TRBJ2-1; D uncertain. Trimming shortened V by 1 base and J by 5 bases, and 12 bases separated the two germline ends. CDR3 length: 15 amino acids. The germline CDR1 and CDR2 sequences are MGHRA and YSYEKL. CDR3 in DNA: TGCGCCAGCAGCCAAGGTAGCCCCCCCCACAATGAGCAGTTCTTC. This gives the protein CASSQGSPPHNEQFF.

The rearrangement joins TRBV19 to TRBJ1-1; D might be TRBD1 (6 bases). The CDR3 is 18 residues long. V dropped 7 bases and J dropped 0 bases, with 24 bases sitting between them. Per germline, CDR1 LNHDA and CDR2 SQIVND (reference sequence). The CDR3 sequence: CASTPRGQIVGVNTEAFF. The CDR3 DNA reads TGTGCCAGTACCCCCCGAGGACAGATTGTTGGGGTGAACACTGAAGCTTTCTTT.

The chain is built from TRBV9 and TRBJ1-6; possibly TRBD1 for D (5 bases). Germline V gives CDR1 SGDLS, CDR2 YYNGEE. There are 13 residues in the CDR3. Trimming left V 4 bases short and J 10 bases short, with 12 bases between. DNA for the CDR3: TGTGCCAGCAGCCCCAGGGTTGGGTCACCCCTCCACTTT. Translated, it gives CASSPRVGSPLHF. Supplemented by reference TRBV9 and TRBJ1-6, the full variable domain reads DSGVTQTPKHLITATGQRVTLRCSPRSGDLSVYWYQQSLDQGLQFLIQYYNGEERAKGNILERFSAQQFPDLHSELNLSSLELGDSALYFCASSPRVGSPLHFGNGTRLTVT.

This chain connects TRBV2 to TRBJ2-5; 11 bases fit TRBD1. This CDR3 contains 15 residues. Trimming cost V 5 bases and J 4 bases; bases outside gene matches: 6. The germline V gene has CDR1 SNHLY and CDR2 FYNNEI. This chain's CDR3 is CASSTDRGRAETQYF. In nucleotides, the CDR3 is TGTGCCAGCAGTACGGACAGGGGGCGCGCAGAGACCCAGTACTTC.

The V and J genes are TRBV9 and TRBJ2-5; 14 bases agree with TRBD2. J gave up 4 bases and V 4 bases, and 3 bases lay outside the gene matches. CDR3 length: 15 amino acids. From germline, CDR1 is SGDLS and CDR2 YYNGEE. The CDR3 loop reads CASSLGLAGAETQYF. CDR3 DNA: TGTGCCAGCAGCCTGGGACTAGCGGGGGCAGAGACCCAGTACTTC.

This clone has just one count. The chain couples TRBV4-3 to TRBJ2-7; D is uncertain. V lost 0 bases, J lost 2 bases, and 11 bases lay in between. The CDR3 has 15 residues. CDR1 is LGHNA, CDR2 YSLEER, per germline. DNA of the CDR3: TGCGCCAGCAGCCAAGATTGGAACGTAGCCTACGAGCAGTACTTC. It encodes CASSQDWNVAYEQYF.

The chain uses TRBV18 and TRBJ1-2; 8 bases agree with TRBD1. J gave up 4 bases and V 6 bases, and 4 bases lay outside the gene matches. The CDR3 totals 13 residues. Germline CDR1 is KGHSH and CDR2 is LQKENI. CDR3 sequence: CASSPGQVYGYTF. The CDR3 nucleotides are TGTGCCAGCTCCCCGGGACAGGTCTATGGCTACACCTTC.